This record covers a single T cell receptor beta chain. TCRdb called the 5' RACE reads again in MiXCR, with one record for every CDR3 protein. The sample has about 360,000 distinct CDR3 sequences, 20% seen once. This specimen belongs to a study of CD8 T cells in ankylosing spondylitis. V was shortened by 5 bases and J by 1 base, with 20 bases between the two germline ends. CDR3 length: 17 amino acids. The clonotype was recovered from a male donor with ankylosing spondylitis or in good health (not recorded which). This sequence joins TRBV12-3 or TRBV12-4 and TRBJ2-5; tentatively, D is TRBD1 or TRBD2 (5 bases each). The sample comprised blood, either unsorted or a sorted T cell fraction (not recorded which). As DNA, the CDR3 is TGTGCCAGCAGTCGTGGGGGTCGGGGAAGCCCCCAAGAGACCCAGTACTTC. Its translation is CASSRGGRGSPQETQYF.